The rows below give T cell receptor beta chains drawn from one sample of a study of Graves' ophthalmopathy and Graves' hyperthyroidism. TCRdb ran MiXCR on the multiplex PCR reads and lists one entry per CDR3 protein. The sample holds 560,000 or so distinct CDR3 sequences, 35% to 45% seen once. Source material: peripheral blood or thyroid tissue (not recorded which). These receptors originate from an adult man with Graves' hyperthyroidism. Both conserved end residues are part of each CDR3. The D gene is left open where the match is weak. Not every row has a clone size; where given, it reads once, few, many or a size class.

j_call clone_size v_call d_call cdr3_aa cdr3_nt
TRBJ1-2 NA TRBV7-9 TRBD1 CASSLDGTGDYGYTF TGTGCCAGCAGTTTGGACGGGACAGGGGACTATGGCTACACCTTC
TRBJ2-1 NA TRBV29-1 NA CSSGGQTSYQYNEQFF TGCAGCTCTGGTGGACAGACTTCCTACCAATACAATGAGCAGTTCTTC
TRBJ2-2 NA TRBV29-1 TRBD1 CSVEDRGLDTGELFF TGCAGCGTTGAGGACAGGGGATTGGACACCGGGGAGCTGTTTTTT
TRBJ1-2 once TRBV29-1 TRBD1 CSVQVGQGVYGYTF TGCAGCGTCCAGGTTGGACAGGGTGTCTATGGCTACACCTTC
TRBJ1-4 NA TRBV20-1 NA CSASEWANEKLFF TGCAGTGCTAGTGAGTGGGCTAATGAAAAACTGTTTTTT
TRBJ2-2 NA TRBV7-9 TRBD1 CASSLKGQGELFF TGTGCCAGCAGCTTAAAGGGACAGGGGGAGCTGTTTTTT
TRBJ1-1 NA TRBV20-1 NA CSARGGPGDTEAFF TGCAGTGCTAGAGGAGGCCCAGGGGACACTGAAGCTTTCTTT
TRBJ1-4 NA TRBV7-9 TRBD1 CASSPTGAPNEKLLF TGTGCCAGCAGCCCGACAGGGGCTCCAAATGAAAAACTGCTTTTT
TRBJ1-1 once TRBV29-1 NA CSVEQAGQSEAFF TGCAGCGTTGAACAGGCGGGGCAATCTGAAGCTTTCTTT
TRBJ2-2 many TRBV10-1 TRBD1 CASPTEQGASGELFF TGCGCCAGCCCGACCGAGCAGGGGGCATCCGGGGAGCTGTTTTTT
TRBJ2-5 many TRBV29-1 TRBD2 CSVGTSGGMETQYF TGCAGCGTTGGTACTAGCGGGGGTATGGAGACCCAGTACTTC
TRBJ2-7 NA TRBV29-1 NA CSSQFRGDYEQYF TGCAGCAGTCAATTCAGGGGGGACTACGAGCAGTACTTC
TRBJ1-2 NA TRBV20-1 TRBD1 CSANVGQGYGYTF TGCAGTGCCAACGTCGGACAGGGGTATGGCTACACCTTC
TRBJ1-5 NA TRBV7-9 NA CASSLWPAGPNNQPQHF TGTGCCAGCAGCTTATGGCCGGCAGGGCCCAACAATCAGCCCCAGCATTTT
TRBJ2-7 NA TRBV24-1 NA CAASDRTNPYEQYF TGTGCCGCCAGTGACAGGACGAACCCCTACGAGCAGTACTTC
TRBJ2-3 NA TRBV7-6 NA CASSLGWGAQGITQYF TGTGCCAGCAGCTTAGGCTGGGGGGCGCAGGGGATTACGCAGTATTTT
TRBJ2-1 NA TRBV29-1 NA CSVVLGSRSYNEQFF TGCAGCGTTGTATTGGGTTCACGATCCTACAATGAGCAGTTCTTC
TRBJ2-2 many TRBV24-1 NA CATSPSGGNTGELFF TGTGCCACCAGCCCCTCCGGGGGAAACACCGGGGAGCTGTTTTTT
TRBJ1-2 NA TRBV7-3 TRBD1 CASRSGQGLGYTF TGTGCCAGCAGGTCGGGACAGGGTCTTGGCTACACCTTC
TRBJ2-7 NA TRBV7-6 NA CASSSDEGQYF TGTGCCAGCAGCTCCGACGAAGGACAGTACTTC
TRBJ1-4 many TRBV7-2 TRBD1 CASSSDREWGEKLFF TGTGCCAGCAGCTCGGACAGGGAGTGGGGTGAAAAACTGTTTTTT
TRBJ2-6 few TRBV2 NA CASFGTRSSGANVLTF TGTGCCAGTTTCGGGACAAGAAGTTCTGGGGCCAACGTCCTGACTTTC
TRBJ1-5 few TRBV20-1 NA CSAQPQDSSNQPQHF TGCAGTGCTCAGCCCCAGGATTCTAGCAATCAGCCCCAGCATTTT
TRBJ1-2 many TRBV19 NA CASSGRLNYGYTF TGTGCCAGTAGTGGCAGGCTGAACTATGGCTACACCTTC
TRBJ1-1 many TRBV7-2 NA CASQIFGPGDTEAFF TGTGCCAGCCAAATCTTCGGGCCCGGGGACACTGAAGCTTTCTTT
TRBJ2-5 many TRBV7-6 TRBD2 CASSLGRDLETQYF TGTGCCAGCAGCTTGGGGAGGGACTTGGAGACCCAGTACTTC
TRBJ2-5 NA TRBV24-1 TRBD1 CATSDPTGDKETQYF TGTGCCACCAGTGATCCGACAGGGGACAAAGAGACCCAGTACTTC
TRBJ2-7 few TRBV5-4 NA CASSLRAGQQYF TGTGCCAGCAGCTTGCGGGCAGGCCAGCAGTACTTC
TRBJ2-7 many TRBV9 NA CASSVAGDSSYEQYF TGTGCCAGCAGCGTAGCTGGCGACAGCTCCTACGAGCAGTACTTC
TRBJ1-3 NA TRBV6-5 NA CASSYGGGHLSGNTIYF TGTGCCAGCAGTTACGGGGGGGGGCACCTCTCTGGAAACACCATATATTTT
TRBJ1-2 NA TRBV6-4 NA CASRTDPANYGYTF TGTGCCAGCCGGACTGACCCAGCTAACTATGGCTACACCTTC
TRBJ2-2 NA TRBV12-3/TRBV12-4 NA CASSPDVGQGGTGGLFF TGTGCCAGCTCACCAGACGTGGGGCAGGGAGGAACCGGGGGGCTGTTTTTT
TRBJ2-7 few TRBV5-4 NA CASSGKQGFAYEQYF TGTGCCAGCAGCGGGAAGCAGGGTTTCGCCTACGAGCAGTACTTC